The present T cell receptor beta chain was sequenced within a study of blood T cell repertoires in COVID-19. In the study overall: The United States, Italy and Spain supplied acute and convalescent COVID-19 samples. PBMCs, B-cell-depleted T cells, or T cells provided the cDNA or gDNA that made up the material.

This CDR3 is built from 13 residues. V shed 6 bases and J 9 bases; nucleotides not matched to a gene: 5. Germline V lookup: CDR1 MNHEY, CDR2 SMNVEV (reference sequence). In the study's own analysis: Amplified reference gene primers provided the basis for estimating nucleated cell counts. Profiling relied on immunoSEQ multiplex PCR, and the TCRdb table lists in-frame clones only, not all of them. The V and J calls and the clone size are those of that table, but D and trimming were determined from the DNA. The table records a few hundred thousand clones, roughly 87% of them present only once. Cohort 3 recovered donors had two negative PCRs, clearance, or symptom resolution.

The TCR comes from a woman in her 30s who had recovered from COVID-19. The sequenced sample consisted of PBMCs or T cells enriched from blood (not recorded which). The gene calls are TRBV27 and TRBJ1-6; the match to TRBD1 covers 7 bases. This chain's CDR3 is CASRLGGGSPLHF. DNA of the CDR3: TGTGCCAGCAGGTTAGGGGGCGGTTCACCCCTCCACTTT.